The 11 T cell receptor beta chains given below trace back to one sample, sequenced in a study of T cells in Graves' hyperthyroidism and ophthalmopathy. Amplification of TCR beta CDR3 regions used RNA as the template. HTBI primers were the set used in a first-round RT-PCR of the TCR CDR3. TCRdb used MiXCR to reprocess the multiplex PCR reads, holding one entry per CDR3 protein. Of hundreds of thousands of distinct CDR3 sequences in the sample, less than 25% were seen once. What was sequenced was blood. The origin of the receptors is a woman aged 25 to 39 with Graves' ophthalmopathy.

The chain uses TRBV6-1 and TRBJ1-6, with TRBD1 as a possible D gene (5 bases). Germline values: CDR1 MNHNS, CDR2 SASEGT. Trimming stripped 6 bases from V and 12 bases from J, with 15 bases between. The CDR3 has 13 amino acids. The CDR3, as DNA: TGTGCCAGCAGGGATTCGGGACCCAGACCCCTCCACTTT. It yields the protein CASRDSGPRPLHF.

This clonotype showed up just a few times. This sequence may be a read error, since a much larger clone differs from it by one base. The chain uses TRBV27 and TRBJ2-2; D is perhaps TRBD2 (6 bases). CDR3 length: 14 amino acids. CDR1 and CDR2 (germline): MNHEY, SMNVEV (reference sequence). The CDR3, as DNA: TGTGCCAGCAGTTTATGGGGAGGCACCGGGGAGCTGTTGTTT. As protein: CASSLWGGTGELLF.

This clonotype was seen at least ten times. The V gene is TRBV11-2, the J gene TRBJ2-2; weak D call: TRBD2 (6 bases). The CDR3 consists of 15 residues. Germline CDR1 is SGHAT and CDR2 is FQNNGV. The V end lost 0 bases, the J end lost 8 bases, and 13 bases lay between the germline ends. This chain's CDR3 is CASSLEWSGVGELFF. For the CDR3, the DNA is TGTGCCAGCAGCTTAGAATGGTCGGGGGTTGGGGAGCTGTTTTTT.

This clonotype was found many times. This chain uses TRBV5-4 with TRBJ1-1; D is undetermined. The CDR3 loop spans 20 amino acids. CDR1 and CDR2 (germline): SGHNT, YYREEE (reference sequence). V was clipped by 1 base and J by 0 bases, with 25 bases between them. The CDR3 sequence: CASSLTSTVSDRPMNTEAFF. Here the CDR3 DNA reads TGTGCCAGCAGCTTGACTTCTACCGTGTCGGACCGACCCATGAACACTGAAGCTTTCTTT.

This clonotype occurred many times. The chain recombines TRBV7-2 with TRBJ2-5, with a possible D match to TRBD1 (5 bases). V lost 0 bases and J 4 bases, leaving 6 bases between the germline ends. From germline, CDR1 is SGHTA and CDR2 FQGNSA. The CDR3 has 13 residues. The CDR3 DNA reads as TGTGCCAGCAGCTTAGCCCAGGGAGAGACCCAGTACTTC. This sequence encodes CASSLAQGETQYF.

This clonotype was detected many times. The chain links TRBV12-3 or TRBV12-4 to TRBJ1-1, with 7 bases identical to TRBD1. Trimming at V came to 6 bases and at J to 1 base, leaving 11 bases not matched to a gene. The CDR3 loop spans 16 amino acids. CDR3 in amino acids: CASRKGASGRNTEAFF. DNA of the CDR3: TGTGCCAGCAGGAAGGGGGCAAGTGGTAGGAACACTGAAGCTTTCTTT.

The chain recombines TRBV6-2 or TRBV6-3 with TRBJ1-2; no clear D. CDR1 and CDR2 from the germline V gene are MNHEY and SVGEGT. V was cut by 0 bases and J by 4 bases, with 9 bases left in between. This CDR3 comprises 14 residues. For the CDR3, the DNA is TGTGCCAGCAGTTACTCGGTTCCGGCCTATGGCTACACCTTC. As protein: CASSYSVPAYGYTF.

The chain recombines TRBV5-1 with TRBJ2-5, with TRBD2 matching 14 bases. The CDR3 extends over 18 amino acids. The germline V gene has CDR1 SGHRS and CDR2 YFSETQ. With V trimmed by 3 bases and J by 2 bases, 9 bases remained unmatched. This CDR3 is CASSYGGLAGALQETQYF. CDR3 DNA sequence: TGCGCCAGCAGCTATGGGGGACTAGCGGGAGCCTTACAAGAGACCCAGTACTTC. Full variable domain (outside the CDR3, taken from reference TRBV5-1 and TRBJ2-5): KAGVTQTPRYLIKTRGQQVTLSCSPISGHRSVSWYQQTPGQGLQFLFEYFSETQRNKGNFPGRFSGRQFSNSRSEMNVSTLELGDSALYLCASSYGGLAGALQETQYFGPGTRLLVL.

In this sample, this clonotype turned up a few times. Germline and junction disagree at one end, which may indicate a read error. The chain combines TRBV6-1 with TRBJ1-1; weak D call: TRBD1 (6 bases). The CDR3 loop spans 14 amino acids. The germline V gene encodes CDR1 MNHNS and CDR2 SASEGT. This CDR3 is CASRGGQTNTEAFF. The CDR3 nucleotides are TGTGCCAGCAGGGGCGGACAGACGAACACCGAAGCTTTCTTT.

This clonotype has ten or more counts. The V call is TRBV9, the J call TRBJ1-2; perhaps TRBD1 as D (6 bases). V gave up 0 bases and J gave up 4 bases, with 16 bases separating them. The length of the CDR3 is 16 residues. Germline CDR1 SGDLS, CDR2 YYNGEE. This CDR3 is CASSVGGGGRSYGYTF. CDR3 DNA: TGTGCCAGCAGCGTAGGGGGCGGGGGGCGCAGCTATGGCTACACCTTC.

The chain is built from TRBV2 and TRBJ2-7; possibly TRBD1 for D (7 bases). Per the germline V gene, CDR1 is SNHLY and CDR2 is FYNNEI. This CDR3 has 15 residues. Deletions cut 0 bases from V and 4 bases from J, with 13 bases between. This CDR3 reads CASSEAGGQIYEQYF. The CDR3 DNA sequence: TGTGCCAGCAGTGAAGCGGGGGGACAGATTTACGAGCAGTACTTC.